This T cell receptor (beta chain) was found in a study of shared clonotypes between healthy human individuals (TCRdb year 2020). Some background on the complete study: The cohort included three men and a couple of women between 18 and 49 years of age. Per donor, leukapheresis produced somewhere between about 0.94 and 8.9 billion PBMCs. The study deeply sequenced blood TCR repertoires of 5 or 6 healthy adults to estimate repertoire size and the extent of clonotype sharing between individuals. Per donor, three plates each were used for CD4 naive and CD4 memory, two for CD8 naive, and one for CD8 memory. Different laboratories and diverse techniques were used to prepare libraries and sequence TCR repertoires, to increase sequencing depth and limit assay-specific biases.

Using the deep immunoSEQ assay, multiplex PCR amplified TCR CDR3 regions from genomic DNA. For each cell subset, the extracted genomic DNA was distributed evenly across all wells of several immunoSEQ 96-well plates, and each plate served as one replicate. For sorted subsets, around 0.2 ug genomic DNA, equal to tens of thousands of T cell genomes, was loaded into each replicate PCR. The purified libraries were quantified using a Qubit 3.0 fluorometer, sized with a Bioanalyzer 2100, and then quantified again using the KAPA Library Quantification kit. Each immunoSEQ 96-well plate was sequenced on its own single-read 150-cycle Illumina NextSeq 550 flow cell. The authors' analysis ran thus. Because only junctional sequences without quality scores were contained in the immunoSEQ output, filtering matching that applied to full-length reads could not be performed. To assign V/J genes and CDR3, sequences were annotated using PyIR, a Python wrapper for IgBLAST v1.9, with IMGT germline references. Any read was removed if the V/J assignment was weak (E-value above 1e-6), the CDR3 was missing, or the read contained stop codons, out-of-frame junctions, or ambiguous translated residues. V3J clonotypes were defined as sequences sharing an identical inferred V gene, J gene, and CDR3 amino acid sequence. Percentage overlap between repertoires was computed as shared unique clonotypes divided by the size of the smaller repertoire. Repertoire richness was assessed with RTK rarefaction, the Chao1 estimator, and Recon v2.1 estimates of unobserved clonotypes. OLGA was used to compute generation probabilities for all TCRbeta clonotypes that the gDNA method yielded from a few donors. TCRdb holds this immuneACCESS table with in-frame rearrangements only. Some clones are missing; in checked studies, unresolved V genes explain under half, and the rest has no known cause. The V and J calls and clone size were taken over from that table, and D and trimming were inferred from the DNA. This sample gives under 1,100,000 clones in total; about 74% of them show up just once. The biggest ten clones account for roughly 1.5% of the sample.

For this clone: The antigen it recognizes is unknown. Base qualities are not provided; no much larger clone lies one nucleotide away.

The donors were healthy, HIV-negative adults with no recently reported acute infections or vaccinations. Every donor was a Caucasian adult residing in Nashville, Tennessee, USA. CD4+ T cells were enriched by magnetic negative selection, after which naive cells were positively selected on CD45RA and the negative fraction was taken as the memory subset. Blood was collected by leukapheresis, and PBMCs were isolated by Ficoll-Histopaque density gradient centrifugation and then cryopreserved in liquid nitrogen vapor phase. Purity and quantity of every magnetically sorted T cell population were checked by analytical flow cytometry. Genomic DNA was isolated from every sorted fraction and measured by UV absorbance on a Nanodrop 2000c. After removal of 7 bases from V and 7 bases from J, the junction retains 11 bases not matched to a gene. Sequences SNHLY (CDR1) and FYNNEI (CDR2) are obtained from the germline V gene. Taken from cysteine to phenylalanine, the CDR3 has 15 residues. Only the CDR3 region is kept as DNA, spanning 45 bases read in frame from base 1.

Results and caveats for the whole study, not just this receptor: Estimated clonotype richness was generally larger for naive than for memory subsets. Sampling was limited to blood, and TCR repertoires in tissue likely differ from TCR repertoires in blood. Pairwise subsampling indicated that sequencing depth was expected to affect the degree of clonotype sharing among donors. Because the study included a small number of donors, the genetic and exposure-history diversity represented was limited. Approximately 5% of naive CD4, 3.5% of naive CD8, approximately 2% of memory CD4, and approximately 0.4% of memory CD8 clonotypes were shared across several donors. Even with the large sequencing depth, rarefaction of the sorted-subset datasets indicated that sequencing was incomplete. Compared with non-shared clonotypes, clonotypes shared by all four sorted-subset donors had higher generation probabilities.

The receptor was derived from a man between 18 and 29 years old in good health. The rearrangement combines TRBV2 with TRBJ2-1, and 9 junctional nucleotides match TRBD1. Sequencing was performed on memory CD4+ T cells sorted from blood. The cell subset or site label on this specimen signifies: CD45RA-negative fraction. The CDR3 sequence is CASTTGTGSYNEQFF. The nucleotide sequence reads TGTGCCAGCACTACCGGGACAGGGAGTTATAATGAGCAGTTCTTC.